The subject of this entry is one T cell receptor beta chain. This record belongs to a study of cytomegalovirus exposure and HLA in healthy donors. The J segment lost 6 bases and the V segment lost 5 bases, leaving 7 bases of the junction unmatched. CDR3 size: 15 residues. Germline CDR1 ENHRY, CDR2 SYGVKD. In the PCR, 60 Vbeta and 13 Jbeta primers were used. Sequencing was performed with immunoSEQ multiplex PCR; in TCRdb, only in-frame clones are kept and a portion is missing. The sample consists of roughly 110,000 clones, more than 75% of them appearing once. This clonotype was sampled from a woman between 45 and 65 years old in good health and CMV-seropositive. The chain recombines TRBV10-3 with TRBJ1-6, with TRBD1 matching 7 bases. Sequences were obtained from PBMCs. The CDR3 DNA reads TGTGCCATCAGTCAACAGGGGCCCCTTAATTCACCCCTCCACTTT. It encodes CAISQQGPLNSPLHF.